The rows below give T cell receptor beta chains drawn from one sample of a study of post-analysis software for immune sequencing data. TCRdb independently ran MiXCR on the PCR reads; one entry per CDR3 protein. Counted here are about 540,000 distinct CDR3 sequences, 30% to 40% occurring once; the ten biggest clones make up around 5.9%. Specimen: blood. These TCRs come from a girl aged 2-17 years with multiple sclerosis. The CDR3 runs from the conserved cysteine through the conserved F or W. The D gene is left open where the match is weak. Clone size is given for some rows only: seen once, a few or many times, or a class if the clone is expanded.

J gene,clone size,V gene,D gene,CDR3 DNA,CDR3 protein
TRBJ2-3,-,TRBV27,-,TGTGCCAGCAGTCTTACCCCGGCGGCAGATACGCAGTATTTT,CASSLTPAADTQYF
TRBJ2-3,few,TRBV7-8,-,TGTGCCAGCAGTTCAATTGGGGGTACGCAGTATTTT,CASSSIGGTQYF
TRBJ2-3,-,TRBV28,TRBD2,TGTACCAGCAGTTTAGCGGGGGGGTACACAGATACGCAGTATTTT,CTSSLAGGYTDTQYF
TRBJ1-4,-,TRBV6-5,-,TGTGCCAGCAGTTACAAGGGGTCAACTAATGAAAAACTGTTTTTT,CASSYKGSTNEKLFF
TRBJ2-7,-,TRBV12-3/TRBV12-4,-,TGTGCCAGCAGTCCCTGGTTGAGTGGCATCTCCTACAATGAGCAGTACTTC,CASSPWLSGISYNEQYF
TRBJ2-5,few,TRBV5-8,-,TGTGCCAGCAATGGTCCAGCGGAGACCCAGTACTTC,CASNGPAETQYF
TRBJ1-2,few,TRBV20-1,-,TGCAGTGCTAGGGGTTCGGATGGCTACACCTTC,CSARGSDGYTF
TRBJ2-3,-,TRBV12-3/TRBV12-4,-,TGTGCCAGCAGTATAAGGGGCAGAGCAGATATGCAGTATTTT,CASSIRGRADMQYF
TRBJ1-4,-,TRBV28,TRBD1,TGTGCCAGCAGAAGGACTGACAGGGGGCGTGAAAAACTGTTTTTT,CASRRTDRGREKLFF
TRBJ1-1,few,TRBV2,-,TGTGCCAGCAGCACCGGGACGGTGAACACTGAAGCTTTCTTT,CASSTGTVNTEAFF
TRBJ1-5,-,TRBV29-1,TRBD1,TGCAGCGTTACTACCGGGACAGGGCGTAATCAGCCCCAGCATTTT,CSVTTGTGRNQPQHF
TRBJ1-4,few,TRBV7-2,-,TGTGCCAGCAGCTTAGGAAGCCTTAGTATGTTTTTT,CASSLGSLSMFF
TRBJ2-5,-,TRBV29-1,-,TGCAGCGTTGAAACAGGGCCGGAGACCCAGTACTTC,CSVETGPETQYF
TRBJ2-6,-,TRBV20-1,-,TGCAGTGCCCCGAGCGGATGGGGTACTGGGGCCAACGTCCTGACTTTC,CSAPSGWGTGANVLTF
TRBJ2-3,many,TRBV11-2,-,TGTGCCAGCAGCGGGGGAGGGGGTGGCGCGGATACGCAGTATTTT,CASSGGGGGADTQYF
TRBJ2-7,few,TRBV29-1,-,TGCAGCGCCTTACTGAGTACCTACGAGCAGTACTTC,CSALLSTYEQYF
TRBJ2-3,-,TRBV24-1,TRBD1,TGTGCCACCAGTGACCCGGGACAGTTCACAGATACGCAGTATTTT,CATSDPGQFTDTQYF
TRBJ2-7,few,TRBV7-2,-,TGTGCCAGCAGCTTAGAAGAGGCGGGGGAGCAGTACTTC,CASSLEEAGEQYF
TRBJ2-5,-,TRBV6-1,TRBD2,TGTGCCAGCGGTGAATGGAGCGGGGCAGAGACCCAGTACTTC,CASGEWSGAETQYF
TRBJ1-2,-,TRBV20-1,-,TGCAGTGCTACGGACAGTGGTGGCTACACCTTC,CSATDSGGYTF